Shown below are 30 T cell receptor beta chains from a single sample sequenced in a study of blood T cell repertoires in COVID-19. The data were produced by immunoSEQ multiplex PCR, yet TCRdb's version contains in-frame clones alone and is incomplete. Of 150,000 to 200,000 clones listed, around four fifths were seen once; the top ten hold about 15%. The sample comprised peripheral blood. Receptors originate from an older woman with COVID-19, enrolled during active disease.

In nucleotides, the CDR3 is TGTGCCACCAGTGATTCCCGGACAGGGGGCGAAGAGCAGTACTTC. Translated: CATSDSRTGGEEQYF. This sequence joins TRBV24-1 and TRBJ2-7; 11 bases map to TRBD1. V lost 2 bases to trimming and J lost 7 bases; unmatched junction nucleotides: 6. The CDR3 is made up of 15 amino acids. Germline CDR1 reads KGHDR; CDR2 reads SFDVKD.

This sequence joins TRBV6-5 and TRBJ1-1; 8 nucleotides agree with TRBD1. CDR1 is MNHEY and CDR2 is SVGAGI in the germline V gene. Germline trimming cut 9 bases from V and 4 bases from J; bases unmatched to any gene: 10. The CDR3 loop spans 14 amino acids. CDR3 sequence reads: CASRGQASSTEAFF. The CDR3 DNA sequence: TGTGCCAGTAGGGGACAGGCGTCGAGCACTGAAGCTTTCTTT.

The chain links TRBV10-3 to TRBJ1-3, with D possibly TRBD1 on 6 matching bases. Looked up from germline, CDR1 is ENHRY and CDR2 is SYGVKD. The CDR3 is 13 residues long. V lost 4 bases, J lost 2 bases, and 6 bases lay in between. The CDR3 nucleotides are TGTGCCATCAGTGGGACAGCTGGAAACACCATATATTTT. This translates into CAISGTAGNTIYF.

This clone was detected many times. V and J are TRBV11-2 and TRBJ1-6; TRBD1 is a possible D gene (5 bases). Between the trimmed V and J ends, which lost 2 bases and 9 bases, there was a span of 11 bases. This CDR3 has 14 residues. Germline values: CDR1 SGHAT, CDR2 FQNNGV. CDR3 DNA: TGTGCCAGCAGCTTACCAGGGTTGACTTCACCCCTCCACTTT. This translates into CASSLPGLTSPLHF.

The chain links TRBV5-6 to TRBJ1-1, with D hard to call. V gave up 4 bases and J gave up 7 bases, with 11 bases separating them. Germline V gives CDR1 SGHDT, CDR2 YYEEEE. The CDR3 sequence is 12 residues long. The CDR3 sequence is CASSPGLNEAFF. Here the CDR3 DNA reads TGTGCCAGCAGCCCCGGTTTGAATGAAGCTTTCTTT.

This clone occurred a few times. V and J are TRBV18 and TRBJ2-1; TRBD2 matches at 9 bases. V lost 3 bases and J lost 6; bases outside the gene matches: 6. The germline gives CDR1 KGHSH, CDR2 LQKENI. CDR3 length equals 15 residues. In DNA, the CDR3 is TGTGCCAGCTCACCTGGGGCTAGCGGGATCAATGAGCAGTTCTTC. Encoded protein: CASSPGASGINEQFF. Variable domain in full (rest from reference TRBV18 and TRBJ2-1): NAGVMQNPRHLVRRRGQEARLRCSPMKGHSHVYWYRQLPEEGLKFMVYLQKENIIDESGMPKERFSAEFPKEGPSILRIQQVVRGDSAAYFCASSPGASGINEQFFGPGTRLTVL.

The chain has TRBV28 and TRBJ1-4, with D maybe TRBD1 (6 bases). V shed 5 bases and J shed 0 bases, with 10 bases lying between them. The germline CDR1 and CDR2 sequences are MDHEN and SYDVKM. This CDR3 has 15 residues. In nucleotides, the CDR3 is TGTGCCAGCAGTAAAGGGGGGGCAACTAATGAAAAACTGTTTTTT. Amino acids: CASSKGGATNEKLFF. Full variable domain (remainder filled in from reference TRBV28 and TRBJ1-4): DVKVTQSSRYLVKRTGEKVFLECVQDMDHENMFWYRQDPGLGLRLIYFSYDVKMKEKGDIPEGYSVSREKKERFSLILESASTNQTSMYLCASSKGGATNEKLFFGSGTQLSVL.

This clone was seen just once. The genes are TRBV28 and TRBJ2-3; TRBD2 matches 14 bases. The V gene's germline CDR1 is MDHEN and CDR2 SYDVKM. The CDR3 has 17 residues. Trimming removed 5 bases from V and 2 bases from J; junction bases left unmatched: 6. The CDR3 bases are TGTGCCAGCAGTCCCCGACTAGCGGGAGGGCTCACAGATACGCAGTATTTT. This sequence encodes CASSPRLAGGLTDTQYF.

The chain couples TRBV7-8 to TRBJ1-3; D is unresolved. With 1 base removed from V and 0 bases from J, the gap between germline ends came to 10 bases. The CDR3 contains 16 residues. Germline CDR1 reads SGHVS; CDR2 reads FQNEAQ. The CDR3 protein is CASSLVVGYSGNTIYF. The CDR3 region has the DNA TGTGCCAGCAGCTTAGTGGTCGGTTACTCTGGAAACACCATATATTTT.

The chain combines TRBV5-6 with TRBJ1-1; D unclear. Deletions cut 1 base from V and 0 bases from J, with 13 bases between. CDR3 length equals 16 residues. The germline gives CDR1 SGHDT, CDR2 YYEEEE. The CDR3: CASSLNGVGMNTEAFF. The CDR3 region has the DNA TGTGCCAGCAGCTTGAACGGGGTTGGGATGAACACTGAAGCTTTCTTT.

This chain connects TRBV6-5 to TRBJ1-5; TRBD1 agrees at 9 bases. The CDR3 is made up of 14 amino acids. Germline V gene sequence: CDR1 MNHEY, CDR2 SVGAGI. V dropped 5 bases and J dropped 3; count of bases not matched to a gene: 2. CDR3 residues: CASSTGGPNQPQHF. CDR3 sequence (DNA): TGTGCCAGCAGTACAGGGGGCCCCAATCAGCCCCAGCATTTT.

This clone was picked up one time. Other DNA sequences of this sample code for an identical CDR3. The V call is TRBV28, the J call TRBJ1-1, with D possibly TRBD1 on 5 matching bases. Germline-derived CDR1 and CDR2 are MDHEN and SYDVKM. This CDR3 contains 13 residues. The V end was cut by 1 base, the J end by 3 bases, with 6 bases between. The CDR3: CASSLLGDTEAFF. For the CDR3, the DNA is TGTGCCAGCAGTTTATTAGGGGACACTGAAGCTTTCTTT. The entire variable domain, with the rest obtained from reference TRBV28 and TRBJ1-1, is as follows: DVKVTQSSRYLVKRTGEKVFLECVQDMDHENMFWYRQDPGLGLRLIYFSYDVKMKEKGDIPEGYSVSREKKERFSLILESASTNQTSMYLCASSLLGDTEAFFGQGTRLTVV.

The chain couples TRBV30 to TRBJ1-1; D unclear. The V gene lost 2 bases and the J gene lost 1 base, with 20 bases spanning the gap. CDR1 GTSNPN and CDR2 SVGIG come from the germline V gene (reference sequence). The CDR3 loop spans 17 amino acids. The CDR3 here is CAWSTPPRLTRNTEAFF. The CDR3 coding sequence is TGTGCCTGGAGTACCCCGCCGCGGCTAACGAGGAACACTGAAGCTTTCTTT.

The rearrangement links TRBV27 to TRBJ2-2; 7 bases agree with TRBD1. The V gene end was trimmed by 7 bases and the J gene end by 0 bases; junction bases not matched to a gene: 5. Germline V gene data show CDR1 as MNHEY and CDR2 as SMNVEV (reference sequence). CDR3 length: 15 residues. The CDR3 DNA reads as TGTGCCAGCACTGTGCAGGGGGCGAACACCGGGGAGCTGTTTTTT. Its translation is CASTVQGANTGELFF.

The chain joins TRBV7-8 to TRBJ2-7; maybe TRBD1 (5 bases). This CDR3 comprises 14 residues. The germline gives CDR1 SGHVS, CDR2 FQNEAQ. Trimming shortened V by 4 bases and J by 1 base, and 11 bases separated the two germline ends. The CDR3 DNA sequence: TGTGCCAGCAGCTCTTACAGGTCTTCCTACGAGCAGTACTTC. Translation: CASSSYRSSYEQYF. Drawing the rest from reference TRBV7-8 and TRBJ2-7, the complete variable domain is GAGVSQSPRYKVAKRGQDVALRCDPISGHVSLFWYQQALGQGPEFLTYFQNEAQLDKSGLPSDRFFAERPEGSVSTLKIQRTQQEDSAVYLCASSSYRSSYEQYFGPGTRLTVT.

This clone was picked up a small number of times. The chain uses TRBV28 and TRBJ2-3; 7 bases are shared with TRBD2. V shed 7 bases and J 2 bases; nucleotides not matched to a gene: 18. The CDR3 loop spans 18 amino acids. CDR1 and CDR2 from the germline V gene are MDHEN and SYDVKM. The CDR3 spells CASTTGGWDMGYTDTQYF. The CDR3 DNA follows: TGTGCCAGCACCACCGGGGGGTGGGATATGGGTTACACAGATACGCAGTATTTT. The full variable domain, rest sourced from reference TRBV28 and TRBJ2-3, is DVKVTQSSRYLVKRTGEKVFLECVQDMDHENMFWYRQDPGLGLRLIYFSYDVKMKEKGDIPEGYSVSREKKERFSLILESASTNQTSMYLCASTTGGWDMGYTDTQYFGPGTRLTVL.

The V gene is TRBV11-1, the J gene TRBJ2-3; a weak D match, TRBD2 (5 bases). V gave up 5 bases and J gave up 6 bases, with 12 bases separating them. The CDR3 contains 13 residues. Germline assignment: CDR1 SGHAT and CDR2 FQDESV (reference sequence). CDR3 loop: CASSLDRGDTQYF. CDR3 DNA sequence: TGTGCCAGCAGCCTTGACCGAGGGGATACGCAGTATTTT.

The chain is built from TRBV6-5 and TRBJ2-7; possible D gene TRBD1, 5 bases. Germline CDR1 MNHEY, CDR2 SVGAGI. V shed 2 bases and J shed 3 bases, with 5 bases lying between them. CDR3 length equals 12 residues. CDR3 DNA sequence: TGTGCCAGCAGTTACCAGGGCTACGAGCAGTACTTC. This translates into CASSYQGYEQYF.

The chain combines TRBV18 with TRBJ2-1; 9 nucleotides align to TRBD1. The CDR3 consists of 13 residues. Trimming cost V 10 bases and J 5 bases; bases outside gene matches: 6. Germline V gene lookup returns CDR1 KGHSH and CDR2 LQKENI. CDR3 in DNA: TGTGCCACCCTAGGACAGGGGAACAATGAGCAGTTCTTC. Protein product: CATLGQGNNEQFF.

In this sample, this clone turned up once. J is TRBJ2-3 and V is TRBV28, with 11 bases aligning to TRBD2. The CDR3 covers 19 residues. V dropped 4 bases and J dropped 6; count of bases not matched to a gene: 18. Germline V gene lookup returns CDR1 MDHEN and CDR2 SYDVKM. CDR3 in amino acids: CASSSNTPASGRPRDTQYF. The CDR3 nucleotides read TGTGCCAGCAGTTCCAATACGCCGGCTAGCGGGAGGCCCCGTGATACGCAGTATTTT.

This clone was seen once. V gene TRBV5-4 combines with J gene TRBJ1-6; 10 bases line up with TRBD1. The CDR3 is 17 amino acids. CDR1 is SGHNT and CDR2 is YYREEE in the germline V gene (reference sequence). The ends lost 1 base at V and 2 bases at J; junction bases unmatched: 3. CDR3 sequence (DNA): TGTGCCAGCAGCTTGTGGGGGACAGGGGCCTATAATTCACCCCTCCACTTT. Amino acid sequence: CASSLWGTGAYNSPLHF.

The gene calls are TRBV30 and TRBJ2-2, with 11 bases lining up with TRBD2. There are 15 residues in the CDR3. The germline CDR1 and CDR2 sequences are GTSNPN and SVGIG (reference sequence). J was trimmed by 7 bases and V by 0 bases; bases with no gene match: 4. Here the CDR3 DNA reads TGTGCCTGGAGTGTACTAGCGGGGGAGGGCGGGGAGCTGTTTTTT. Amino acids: CAWSVLAGEGGELFF.

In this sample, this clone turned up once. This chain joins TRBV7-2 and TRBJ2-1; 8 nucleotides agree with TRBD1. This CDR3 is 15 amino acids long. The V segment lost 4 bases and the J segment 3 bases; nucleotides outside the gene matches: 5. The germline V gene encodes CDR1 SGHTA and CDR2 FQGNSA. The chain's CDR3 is CASSSGQGVYNEQFF. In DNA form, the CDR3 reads TGTGCCAGCAGCTCCGGACAGGGTGTCTACAATGAGCAGTTCTTC. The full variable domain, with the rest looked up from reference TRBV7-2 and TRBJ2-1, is GAGVSQSPSNKVTEKGKDVELRCDPISGHTALYWYRQSLGQGLEFLIYFQGNSAPDKSGLPSDRFSAERTGGSVSTLTIQRTQQEDSAVYLCASSSGQGVYNEQFFGPGTRLTVL.

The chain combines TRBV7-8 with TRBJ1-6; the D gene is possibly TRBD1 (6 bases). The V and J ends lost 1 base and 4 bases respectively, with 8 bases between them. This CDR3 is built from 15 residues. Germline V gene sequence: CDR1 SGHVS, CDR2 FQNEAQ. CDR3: CASSLVDSYNSPLHF. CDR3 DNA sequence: TGTGCCAGCAGCTTAGTGGACAGTTATAATTCACCCCTCCACTTT.

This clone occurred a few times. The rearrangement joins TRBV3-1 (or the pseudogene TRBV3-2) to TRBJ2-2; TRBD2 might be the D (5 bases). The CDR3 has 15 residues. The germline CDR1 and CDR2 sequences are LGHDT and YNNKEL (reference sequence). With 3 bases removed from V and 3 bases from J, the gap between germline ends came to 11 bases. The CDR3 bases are TGTGCCAGCAGCCAGAGGGCGGCGGACACCGGGGAGCTGTTTTTT. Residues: CASSQRAADTGELFF.

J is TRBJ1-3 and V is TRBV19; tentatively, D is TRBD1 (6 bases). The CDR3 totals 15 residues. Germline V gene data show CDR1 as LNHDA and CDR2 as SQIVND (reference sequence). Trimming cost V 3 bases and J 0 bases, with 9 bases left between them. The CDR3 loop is CASSIRGSSGNTIYF. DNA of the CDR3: TGTGCCAGTAGTATCAGGGGATCCTCTGGAAACACCATATATTTT.

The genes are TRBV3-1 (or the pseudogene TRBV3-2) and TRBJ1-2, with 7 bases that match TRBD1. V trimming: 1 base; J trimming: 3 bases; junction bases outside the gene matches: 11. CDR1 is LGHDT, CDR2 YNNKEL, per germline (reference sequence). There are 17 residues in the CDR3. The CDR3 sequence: CASSQVVGDRVHYGYTF. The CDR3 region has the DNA TGTGCCAGCAGCCAAGTGGTGGGAGACAGGGTGCACTATGGCTACACCTTC.

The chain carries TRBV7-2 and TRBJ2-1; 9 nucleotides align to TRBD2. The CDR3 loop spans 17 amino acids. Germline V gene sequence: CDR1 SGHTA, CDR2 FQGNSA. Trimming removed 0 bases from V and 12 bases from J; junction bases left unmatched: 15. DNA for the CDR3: TGTGCCAGCAGCTTAGCCCCGGCTAGCGGGGCCCGGCGGGTGCAGTTCTTC. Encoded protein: CASSLAPASGARRVQFF.

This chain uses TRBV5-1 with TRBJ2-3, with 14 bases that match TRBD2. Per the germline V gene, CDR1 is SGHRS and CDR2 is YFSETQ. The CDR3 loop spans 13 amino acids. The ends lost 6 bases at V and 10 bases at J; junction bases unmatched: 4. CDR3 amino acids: CASTGTSGSSQYF. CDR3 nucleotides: TGCGCCAGCACAGGGACTAGCGGGAGTTCGCAGTATTTT.

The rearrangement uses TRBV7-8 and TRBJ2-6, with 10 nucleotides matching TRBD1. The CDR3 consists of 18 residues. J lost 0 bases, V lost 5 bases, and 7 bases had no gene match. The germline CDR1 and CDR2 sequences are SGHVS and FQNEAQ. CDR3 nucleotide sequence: TGTGCCAGCAGCCTACGGACAGGGGGGAGCTCTGGGGCCAACGTCCTGACTTTC. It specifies CASSLRTGGSSGANVLTF.